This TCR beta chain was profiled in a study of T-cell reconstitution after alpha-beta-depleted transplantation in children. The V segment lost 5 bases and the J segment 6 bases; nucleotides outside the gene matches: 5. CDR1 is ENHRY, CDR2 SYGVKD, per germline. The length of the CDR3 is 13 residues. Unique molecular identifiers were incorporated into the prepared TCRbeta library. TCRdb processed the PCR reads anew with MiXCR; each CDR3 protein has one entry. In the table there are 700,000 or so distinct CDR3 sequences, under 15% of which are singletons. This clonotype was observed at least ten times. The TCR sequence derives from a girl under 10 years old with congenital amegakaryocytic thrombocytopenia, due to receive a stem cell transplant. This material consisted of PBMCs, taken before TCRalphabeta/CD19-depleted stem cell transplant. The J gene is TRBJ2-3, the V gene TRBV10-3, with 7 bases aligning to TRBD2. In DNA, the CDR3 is TGTGCCATCAGTAGACCCGGGGGGGATACGCAGTATTTT. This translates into CAISRPGGDTQYF.